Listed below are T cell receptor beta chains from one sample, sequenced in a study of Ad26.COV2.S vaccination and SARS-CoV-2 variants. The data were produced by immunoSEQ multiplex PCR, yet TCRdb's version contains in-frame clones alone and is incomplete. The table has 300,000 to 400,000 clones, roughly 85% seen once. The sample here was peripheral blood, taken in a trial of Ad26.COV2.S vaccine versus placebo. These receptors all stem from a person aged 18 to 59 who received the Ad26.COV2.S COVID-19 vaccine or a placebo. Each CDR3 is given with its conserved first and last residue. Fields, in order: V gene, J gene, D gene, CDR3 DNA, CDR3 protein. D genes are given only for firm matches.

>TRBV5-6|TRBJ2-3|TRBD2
TGTGCCAGCAGCTTGGAGGGACTAGCGTTAACAGATACGCAGTATTTT
CASSLEGLALTDTQYF
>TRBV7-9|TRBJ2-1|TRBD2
TGTGCCAGCAGCTTATCGGGGACTAGCGGGAATGAGCAGTTCTTC
CASSLSGTSGNEQFF
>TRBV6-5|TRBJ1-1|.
TGTGCCAGCCAATGGGCAGCCACTGAAGCTTTCTTT
CASQWAATEAFF
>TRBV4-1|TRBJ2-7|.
TGCGCCAGCAGCCAAAACCGGGACAACTCCTACGAGCAGTACTTC
CASSQNRDNSYEQYF
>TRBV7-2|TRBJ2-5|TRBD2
TGTGCCAGCACCCCGGGGCTGACTAGCGGGAGTCTGGGGGAGACCCAGTACTTC
CASTPGLTSGSLGETQYF
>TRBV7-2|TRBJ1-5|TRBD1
TGTGCCAGCAGCTTACGGGGACAGATCAATCAGCCCCAGCATTTT
CASSLRGQINQPQHF
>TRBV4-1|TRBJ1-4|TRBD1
TGCGCCAGCAGCCCTTACCCGGGGACAGGGGAAGGAAAACTGTTTTTT
CASSPYPGTGEGKLFF
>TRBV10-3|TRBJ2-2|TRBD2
TGTGCCATCAGGAGCGGGAGGACGAACACCGGGGAGCTGTTTTTT
CAIRSGRTNTGELFF
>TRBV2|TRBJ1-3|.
TGTGCCAGCCGTCCGGGGGGCCGCTCTGGAAACACCATATATTTT
CASRPGGRSGNTIYF
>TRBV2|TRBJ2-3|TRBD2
TGTGCCAGCAGGCGGAGCGGGAGACCAGATACGCAGTATTTT
CASRRSGRPDTQYF
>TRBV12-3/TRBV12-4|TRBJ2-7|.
TGTGCCAGCAGTGGGGTGGGATCGCGGCAGTACTTC
CASSGVGSRQYF
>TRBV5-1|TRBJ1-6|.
TGCGCCAGCAGCCGCGACAGCTCCTATAATTCACCCCTCCACTTT
CASSRDSSYNSPLHF
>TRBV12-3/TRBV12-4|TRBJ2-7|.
TGTGCCAGCAGCCAGACAGGCACCGACGAGCAGTACTTC
CASSQTGTDEQYF
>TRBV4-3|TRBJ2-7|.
TGCGCCAGCAGCTTCGATGGACGGGAGTCGTCCTACGAGCAGTACTTC
CASSFDGRESSYEQYF